The 27 T cell receptor beta chains in this list originate from one sample, sequenced in a study of identifying expanded T cells in peripheral blood. Clones were sequenced by immunoSEQ multiplex PCR, and TCRdb holds only the in-frame ones, with some missing. The data contain tens of thousands of clones, roughly 90% of them singletons. The sample was blood. The receptors here all came from a person aged 18-70 years in good health.

This chain uses TRBV30 with TRBJ2-3; 7 bases agree with TRBD2. Trimming took 2 bases from V and 5 from J; bases not matched to a gene: 7. The CDR3 spans 14 residues. The germline CDR1 and CDR2 sequences are GTSNPN and SVGIG (reference sequence). The CDR3 reads CAWSRGLAVDTQYF. Here the CDR3 DNA reads TGTGCCTGGAGTAGGGGCCTAGCGGTAGATACGCAGTATTTT.

The sample holds a few counts of this clone. This chain links TRBV4-1 with TRBJ2-7; no reliable D call. Germline-derived CDR1 and CDR2 are MGHRA and YSYEKL. V gave up 1 base and J gave up 0 bases, with 7 bases separating them. The CDR3 is 14 amino acids. This chain's CDR3 is CASSQGRNSYEQYF. CDR3 sequence (DNA): TGCGCCAGCAGCCAAGGGAGAAACTCCTACGAGCAGTACTTC.

Here the CDR3 reads CASSLPSGAYNEQFF. CDR3 DNA: TGTGCCAGCAGCCTCCCTAGCGGGGCGTACAATGAGCAGTTCTTC. The V gene is TRBV7-6, the J gene TRBJ2-1, with 9 bases identical to TRBD2. Germline V gene sequence: CDR1 SGHVS, CDR2 FNYEAQ. The CDR3 consists of 15 residues. V shed 5 bases, J shed 4 bases, and the junction held 6 bases outside the gene matches.

The J gene is TRBJ2-2, the V gene TRBV7-8; 7 bases line up with TRBD2. This CDR3 has 15 residues. V gave up 7 bases and J gave up 6 bases; unmatched junction bases: 11. CDR1 SGHVS and CDR2 FQNEAQ come from the germline V gene. CDR3 sequence reads: CASTVGAGESGELFF. CDR3 sequence (DNA): TGTGCCAGCACCGTAGGGGCGGGAGAGTCCGGGGAGCTGTTTTTT.

Only one count was recorded for this clone. J is TRBJ2-2 and V is TRBV9, with D perhaps matching TRBD1 (6 bases). V was cut by 2 bases and J by 2 bases, with 10 bases left in between. The CDR3 runs 15 residues. Germline assignment: CDR1 SGDLS and CDR2 YYNGEE. The CDR3: CASSVTGQNTGELFF. In nucleotides, the CDR3 is TGTGCCAGCAGCGTTACAGGGCAAAACACCGGGGAGCTGTTTTTT.

The J gene is TRBJ1-5, the V gene TRBV7-9, with no clear D. V was pared by 1 base and J by 1 base, with 11 bases between. The length of the CDR3 is 16 residues. Germline lookup yields CDR1 SEHNR and CDR2 FQNEAQ (reference sequence). For the CDR3, the DNA is TGTGCCAGCAGCTTAGTCGGAGGGTGGAGCAATCAGCCCCAGCATTTT. Its protein is CASSLVGGWSNQPQHF.

This clone appeared once. The CDR3 sequence is CASSIVLTGRRSGYTF. The CDR3 bases are TGTGCCAGTAGTATAGTCCTCACAGGGAGGAGATCTGGCTACACCTTC. This rearrangement joins TRBV19 to TRBJ1-2; a weak D match, TRBD1 (6 bases). The germline V gene has CDR1 LNHDA and CDR2 SQIVND (reference sequence). This CDR3 has 16 amino acids. Trimming removed 1 base at V and 7 bases at J, with 19 bases between.

The chain joins TRBV29-1 to TRBJ2-5, with TRBD1 matching 10 bases. Germline CDR1 reads SQVTM; CDR2 reads ANQGSEA. The CDR3 is made up of 13 amino acids. With 7 bases clipped from V and 2 bases from J, the junction kept 4 bases outside the gene matches. In DNA form, the CDR3 reads TGCAGCGCACGGACAGGGGGACAAGAGACCCAGTACTTC. It yields the protein CSARTGGQETQYF. The whole variable domain, filled in from reference TRBV29-1 and TRBJ2-5, reads SAVISQKPSRDICQRGTSLTIQCQVDSQVTMMFWYRQQPGQSLTLIATANQGSEATYESGFVIDKFPISRPNLTFSTLTVSNMSPEDSSIYLCSARTGGQETQYFGPGTRLLVL.

This chain uses TRBV14 with TRBJ1-4; 10 bases line up with TRBD1. The ends lost 3 bases at V and 5 bases at J; junction bases unmatched: 3. There are 15 residues in the CDR3. Germline-derived CDR1 and CDR2 are SGHDN and FVKESK. The CDR3 nucleotides are TGTGCCAGCAGCCATATGACAGGGGGCAATGAAAAACTGTTTTTT. Translated, it gives CASSHMTGGNEKLFF.

The CDR3, as DNA: TGTGCCATCAGTGAGTCGGGTCCTTCTTATGGCTACACCTTC. Protein sequence: CAISESGPSYGYTF. The rearrangement links TRBV10-3 to TRBJ1-2, with D hard to call. The CDR3 extends over 14 amino acids. Per the germline V gene, CDR1 is ENHRY and CDR2 is SYGVKD. Trimming took 0 bases from V and 5 from J, leaving 10 bases between them.

The J gene is TRBJ1-3, the V gene TRBV12-5, with 8 positions matching TRBD1. Germline trimming cut 2 bases from V and 5 bases from J; bases unmatched to any gene: 8. Germline assignment: CDR1 LGHNT and CDR2 FRNRAP. This CDR3 comprises 16 residues. CDR3 nucleotide sequence: TGTGCTAGTGGTTTGCCCACAGGGGGAGGGAGAAACACCATATATTTT. The encoded protein is CASGLPTGGGRNTIYF. Combining the CDR3 with reference TRBV12-5 and TRBJ1-3 gives the whole variable domain DARVTQTPRHKVTEMGQEVTMRCQPILGHNTVFWYRQTMMQGLELLAYFRNRAPLDDSGMPKDRFSAEMPDATLATLKIQPSEPRDSAVYFCASGLPTGGGRNTIYFGEGSWLTVV.

This clone showed up just a few times. The V call is TRBV7-3, the J call TRBJ1-5, with TRBD1 as a possible D gene (5 bases). This CDR3 is built from 14 residues. Germline lookup yields CDR1 SGHTA and CDR2 FQGTGA. The V end was cut by 3 bases, the J end by 9 bases, with 15 bases between. This CDR3 is CASSLEAGRGPQHF. DNA for the CDR3: TGTGCCAGCAGCTTGGAGGCAGGGCGAGGGCCCCAGCATTTT. The entire variable domain, with the rest obtained from reference TRBV7-3 and TRBJ1-5, is as follows: GAGVSQTPSNKVTEKGKYVELRCDPISGHTALYWYRQSLGQGPEFLIYFQGTGAADDSGLPNDRFFAVRPEGSVSTLKIQRTERGDSAVYLCASSLEAGRGPQHFGDGTRLSIL.

The chain has TRBV19 and TRBJ2-7; 8 bases line up with TRBD1. Germline V gene lookup returns CDR1 LNHDA and CDR2 SQIVND (reference sequence). Unmatched junction bases numbered 8, after V lost 6 bases and J lost 4 bases. This CDR3 has 14 amino acids. This CDR3 reads CASRPGTGVYEQYF. The CDR3, as DNA: TGTGCCAGTAGGCCCGGGACAGGTGTGTACGAGCAGTACTTC.

This rearrangement joins TRBV6-4 to TRBJ1-1, with a possible D match to TRBD1 (5 bases). This CDR3 is 14 amino acids long. CDR1 and CDR2 (germline): MRHNA, SNTAGT. V was clipped by 0 bases and J by 4 bases, with 9 bases between them. The CDR3 region has the DNA TGTGCCAGCAGTGACTCATCCAGGGCCACTGAAGCTTTCTTT. It encodes CASSDSSRATEAFF.

Only one count was recorded for this clone. The V call is TRBV11-2, the J call TRBJ1-1; 8 positions agree with TRBD1. The CDR3 length is 14 residues. V lost 2 bases, J lost 6 bases, and 5 bases stayed unmatched. Germline lookup yields CDR1 SGHAT and CDR2 FQNNGV. CDR3 region: CASSLSARGPEAFF. The CDR3, as DNA: TGTGCCAGCAGCTTATCGGCCAGGGGGCCTGAAGCTTTCTTT.

V and J are TRBV5-1 and TRBJ1-1, with no clear D. The CDR3 covers 15 residues. V lost 4 bases to trimming and J lost 1 base, with 14 bases between them. Germline values: CDR1 SGHRS, CDR2 YFSETQ. For the CDR3, the DNA is TGCGCCAGCAGCCCGCCCACCATTTCGAACACTGAAGCTTTCTTT. Residues: CASSPPTISNTEAFF. The variable domain in full, completed from reference TRBV5-1 and TRBJ1-1, reads KAGVTQTPRYLIKTRGQQVTLSCSPISGHRSVSWYQQTPGQGLQFLFEYFSETQRNKGNFPGRFSGRQFSNSRSEMNVSTLELGDSALYLCASSPPTISNTEAFFGQGTRLTVV.

The chain employs TRBV2 and TRBJ2-1; D is undetermined. Germline V gives CDR1 SNHLY, CDR2 FYNNEI. V gave up 4 bases and J gave up 6 bases, with 13 bases separating them. The CDR3 is made up of 14 amino acids. This CDR3 is CASSGSPISNEQFF. The DNA for the CDR3 is TGTGCCAGCAGTGGGAGCCCCATCTCCAATGAGCAGTTCTTC.

V usage is TRBV5-1 and J usage is TRBJ1-2; maybe TRBD1 (6 bases). This CDR3 comprises 13 residues. Germline CDR1 SGHRS, CDR2 YFSETQ. Trimming removed 4 bases from V and 6 bases from J, with 13 bases in between. CDR3 residues: CASSGGQGDGYTF. The CDR3 DNA sequence: TGCGCCAGCAGCGGGGGGCAGGGCGATGGCTACACCTTC.

This chain links TRBV27 with TRBJ2-3, with TRBD2 identical over 9 bases. The CDR3 extends over 14 amino acids. J gave up 6 bases and V 8 bases, and 9 bases lay outside the gene matches. CDR1 and CDR2 from the germline V gene are MNHEY and SMNVEV (reference sequence). CDR3: CASALSGSVDTQYF. The CDR3 coding sequence is TGTGCCAGCGCTCTTAGCGGGAGTGTGGATACGCAGTATTTT.

This sequence joins TRBV6-5 and TRBJ2-1; D unresolved. V lost 2 bases, J lost 3 bases, and 5 bases lay in between. In germline, CDR1 is MNHEY, CDR2 SVGAGI. The CDR3 contains 13 residues. CDR3: CASSYGRYNEQFF. The CDR3 nucleotides read TGTGCCAGCAGTTACGGACGCTACAATGAGCAGTTCTTC.

The V gene is TRBV5-5, the J gene TRBJ2-5; possibly TRBD2 for D (5 bases). Looked up from germline, CDR1 is SGHKS and CDR2 is YYEKEE (reference sequence). The length of the CDR3 is 16 residues. V was clipped by 0 bases and J by 1 base, with 13 bases between them. This CDR3 reads CASSLALSGGQETQYF. For the CDR3, the DNA is TGTGCCAGCAGCTTGGCCCTGAGCGGCGGCCAAGAGACCCAGTACTTC.

J is TRBJ1-1 and V is TRBV2; D is unresolved. This CDR3 is built from 12 residues. Germline V gene sequence: CDR1 SNHLY, CDR2 FYNNEI. V lost 8 bases and J lost 10, with 17 bases in between. CDR3: CASSGVISGAFF. The CDR3, as DNA: TGTGCCAGCTCCGGGGTAATCTCGGGAGCTTTCTTT.

This rearrangement joins TRBV19 to TRBJ2-1, with D maybe TRBD1 (6 bases). V shed 7 bases and J shed 9 bases, with 16 bases lying between them. This CDR3 contains 13 residues. From germline, CDR1 is LNHDA and CDR2 SQIVND (reference sequence). The CDR3 here is CASKPYRVGEQFF. The CDR3 nucleotides read TGTGCCAGTAAGCCTTACAGGGTTGGTGAGCAGTTCTTC.

The J gene is TRBJ1-1, the V gene TRBV4-1, with D hard to call. V was pared by 4 bases and J by 1 base, with 10 bases between. The germline V gene has CDR1 MGHRA and CDR2 YSYEKL. There are 14 residues in the CDR3. The CDR3 DNA follows: TGCGCCAGCAGCCGCAAAAACGAGAACACTGAAGCTTTCTTT. This codes for CASSRKNENTEAFF.

J is TRBJ1-2 and V is TRBV2; 8 nucleotides line up with TRBD1. Germline V CDR1 and CDR2: SNHLY, FYNNEI. Losses at the gene ends were 6 bases for V and 8 bases for J; bases not matched to a gene: 14. The CDR3 is 15 residues long. CDR3 DNA sequence: TGTGCCAGCAGAGGCTACGGACAGGGCAGTTACGGCTACACCTTC. Protein: CASRGYGQGSYGYTF.

The J gene is TRBJ1-4, the V gene TRBV4-1; no clear D gene. Trimming took 0 bases from V and 9 from J, leaving 23 bases between them. This CDR3 has 18 amino acids. Germline CDR1 MGHRA, CDR2 YSYEKL. The CDR3 DNA sequence: TGCGCCAGCAGCCAAGAGGGCTTGAGGTCCTCAACTACTCAAAAACTGTTTTTT. Its translation is CASSQEGLRSSTTQKLFF.

This clone has only one observation. The chain couples TRBV2 to TRBJ1-5; D is possibly TRBD1 (5 bases). Trimming left V 5 bases short and J 1 base short, with 18 bases between. Germline V gene lookup returns CDR1 SNHLY and CDR2 FYNNEI. The CDR3 extends over 17 amino acids. The CDR3 is CASSTDPGFRSNQPQHF. The CDR3 nucleotides read TGTGCCAGCAGTACTGACCCAGGGTTTAGAAGCAATCAGCCCCAGCATTTT.